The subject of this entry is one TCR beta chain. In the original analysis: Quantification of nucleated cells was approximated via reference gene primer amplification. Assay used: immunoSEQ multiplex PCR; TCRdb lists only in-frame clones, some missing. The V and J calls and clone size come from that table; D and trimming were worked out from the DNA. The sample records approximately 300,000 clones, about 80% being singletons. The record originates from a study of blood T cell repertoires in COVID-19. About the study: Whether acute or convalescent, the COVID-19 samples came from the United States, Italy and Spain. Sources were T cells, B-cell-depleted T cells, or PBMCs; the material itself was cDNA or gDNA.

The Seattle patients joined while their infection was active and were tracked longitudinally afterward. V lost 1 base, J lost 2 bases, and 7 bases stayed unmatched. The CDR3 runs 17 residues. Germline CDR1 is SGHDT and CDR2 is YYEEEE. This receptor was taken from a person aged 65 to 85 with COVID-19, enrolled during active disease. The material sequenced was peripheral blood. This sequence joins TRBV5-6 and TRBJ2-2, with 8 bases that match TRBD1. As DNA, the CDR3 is TGTGCCAGCAGCTTGTGGCTGGACAGGGAAAACACCGGGGAGCTGTTTTTT. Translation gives CASSLWLDRENTGELFF.